This T cell receptor (beta chain) was identified in a study of cytomegalovirus exposure and HLA in healthy donors. Overall study findings and caveats: Later analysis suggested most CMV-associated TCR beta chains were HLA-restricted. It was 164 TCR beta chains that were listed as cytomegalovirus-associated. Accurate HLA-A and HLA-B prediction from TCR beta sequences was reported for most subjects.

Unmatched junction bases numbered 11, after V lost 4 bases and J lost 10 bases. Looked up from germline, CDR1 is SGHKS and CDR2 is YYEKEE (reference sequence). This CDR3 comprises 15 residues. Vbeta (60) and Jbeta (13) primers were used in the PCR. Some clones are missing from TCRdb's copy, which holds only in-frame ones; the method was immunoSEQ multiplex PCR. Of 120,000 or so clones listed, approximately 69% are singletons. Regarding donors, all were healthy bone marrow donors. This clone was found a few times. Its antigen is unknown. The receptor's source is a man in his forties in good health and CMV-seropositive. The rearrangement joins TRBV5-5 to TRBJ1-5; TRBD1 matches at 10 bases. Specimen: PBMCs. The CDR3 DNA sequence: TGTGCCAGCAGCCCCGGACAGGGGGGATCAGGCCCCCAGCATTTT. Translating gives CASSPGQGGSGPQHF.